The next 15 T cell receptor beta chains were all read from a single sample in a study of blood T cell repertoires in COVID-19. Sequenced by immunoSEQ multiplex PCR; TCRdb stores in-frame clones only, minus some. The table lists a few hundred thousand clones, approximately 88% of them singletons. The source material was peripheral blood. These receptor sequences come from a woman aged 35 to 49 who had recovered from COVID-19.

The genes are TRBV20-1 and TRBJ2-3; no clear D gene. Germline V lookup: CDR1 DFQATT, CDR2 SNEGSKA (reference sequence). This CDR3 region has 12 residues. V gave up 3 bases and J gave up 5 bases, with 9 bases separating them. CDR3 sequence (DNA): TGCAGTGCTAGTGGTCTATTAGATACGCAGTATTTT. It encodes CSASGLLDTQYF.

The rearrangement joins TRBV5-6 to TRBJ2-7; a weak D match, TRBD2 (5 bases). CDR1 and CDR2 from the germline V gene are SGHDT and YYEEEE. V was clipped by 1 base and J by 0 bases, with 11 bases between them. The CDR3 sequence is 15 residues long. CDR3 in amino acids: CASSLWGASSYEQYF. The CDR3 bases are TGTGCCAGCAGCTTGTGGGGAGCGAGCTCCTACGAGCAGTACTTC.

The chain combines TRBV27 with TRBJ2-7, with 10 bases aligning to TRBD2. This CDR3 region has 15 residues. J gave up 4 bases and V 6 bases, and 9 bases lay outside the gene matches. Germline CDR1 is MNHEY and CDR2 is SMNVEV (reference sequence). The CDR3 DNA is TGTGCCAGCAGGACCCAACTAGCGGGACTTTACGAGCAGTACTTC. Its protein product is CASRTQLAGLYEQYF.

The chain links TRBV27 to TRBJ2-1; TRBD1 matches 7 bases. The CDR3 consists of 15 residues. Germline V gives CDR1 MNHEY, CDR2 SMNVEV (reference sequence). The V gene end was trimmed by 6 bases and the J gene end by 3 bases; junction bases not matched to a gene: 8. CDR3: CASSVSRDSYNEQFF. The CDR3 DNA is TGTGCCAGCAGCGTTTCCCGGGACAGCTACAATGAGCAGTTCTTC.

The chain carries TRBV6-5 and TRBJ2-7, with 7 positions matching TRBD1. Germline V gene lookup returns CDR1 MNHEY and CDR2 SVGAGI. The J segment lost 3 bases and the V segment lost 5 bases, leaving 7 bases of the junction unmatched. The CDR3 totals 14 residues. The CDR3 loop reads CASSPGQFYYEQYF. The CDR3 region has the DNA TGTGCCAGCAGTCCGGGACAGTTCTACTACGAGCAGTACTTC.

J is TRBJ2-3 and V is TRBV5-1; the D gene is possibly TRBD2 (5 bases). With 2 bases removed from V and 1 base from J, the gap between germline ends came to 14 bases. CDR1 and CDR2 (germline): SGHRS, YFSETQ. The CDR3 runs to 16 residues. The CDR3 spells CASSFSSSPGTDTQYF. The CDR3 region has the DNA TGCGCCAGCAGCTTTTCTAGCTCTCCGGGCACAGATACGCAGTATTTT.

This clone was detected only a few times. The chain links TRBV4-2 to TRBJ1-5; 8 nucleotides match TRBD1. V was pared by 3 bases and J by 7 bases, with 8 bases of the junction left unmatched. Germline V lookup: CDR1 LGHNA, CDR2 YNFKEQ. The CDR3 runs 15 residues. The CDR3 nucleotides read TGTGCCAGCAGCCAGGCCCAGGGGGCTGGGCAGCCCCAGCATTTT. This sequence encodes CASSQAQGAGQPQHF.

This sequence joins TRBV4-2 and TRBJ2-5; D not certain. Trimming pared 4 bases from V and 2 bases from J, leaving 11 bases between. CDR3 length: 14 amino acids. Looked up from germline, CDR1 is LGHNA and CDR2 is YNFKEQ. CDR3 DNA sequence: TGTGCCAGCAGCCGTACTACGGAGCAAGAGACCCAGTACTTC. This sequence encodes CASSRTTEQETQYF.

The chain has TRBV30 and TRBJ1-4, with 9 bases matching TRBD1. Trimming removed 4 bases from V and 4 bases from J; junction bases left unmatched: 7. In germline, CDR1 is GTSNPN, CDR2 SVGIG (reference sequence). This CDR3 is 15 amino acids long. CDR3 sequence: CAWTIGQGRNEKLFF. The CDR3 nucleotides read TGTGCCTGGACTATAGGACAGGGGCGTAATGAAAAACTGTTTTTT.

The chain uses TRBV24-1 and TRBJ2-3; 7 bases match TRBD1. The CDR3 spans 14 residues. Trimming at V came to 8 bases and at J to 0 bases, leaving 4 bases not matched to a gene. Germline V lookup: CDR1 KGHDR, CDR2 SFDVKD. Written as DNA, the CDR3 is TGTGCCACCACCCAGGGGGAGAGCACAGATACGCAGTATTTT. This sequence encodes CATTQGESTDTQYF.

Notes on this clone: Within the sample, other DNA sequences also encode this same CDR3. The chain employs TRBV3-1 (or the pseudogene TRBV3-2) and TRBJ2-6, with D uncertain. The germline V gene has CDR1 LGHDT and CDR2 YNNKEL (reference sequence). The CDR3 extends over 15 amino acids. V shed 0 bases and J shed 0 bases, with 3 bases lying between them. The CDR3 DNA reads TGTGCCAGCAGCCAAGACAGCTCTGGGGCCAACGTCCTGACTTTC. Amino acids: CASSQDSSGANVLTF.

The CDR3 sequence is CAISPSGSTDTQYF. CDR3 sequence (DNA): TGTGCCATCAGCCCTAGCGGAAGCACAGATACGCAGTATTTT. The chain joins TRBV10-3 to TRBJ2-3; 7 bases line up with TRBD2. The V and J ends lost 6 bases and 0 bases, in that order; junction bases with no gene match: 3. The length of the CDR3 is 14 residues. Germline lookup yields CDR1 ENHRY and CDR2 SYGVKD.

This chain links TRBV27 with TRBJ1-4; D possibly corresponds to TRBD1 (5 bases). Germline assignment: CDR1 MNHEY and CDR2 SMNVEV (reference sequence). Trimming left V 9 bases short and J 2 bases short, with 13 bases between. This CDR3 spans 14 amino acids. The DNA of the CDR3 is TGTGCCAGTCCCGGGGGGGATACTAATGAAAAACTGTTTTTT. Encoded protein: CASPGGDTNEKLFF. Drawing the rest from reference TRBV27 and TRBJ1-4, the complete variable domain is EAQVTQNPRYLITVTGKKLTVTCSQNMNHEYMSWYRQDPGLGLRQIYYSMNVEVTDKGDVPEGYKVSRKEKRNFPLILESPSPNQTSLYFCASPGGDTNEKLFFGSGTQLSVL.

The gene calls are TRBV19 and TRBJ2-5; TRBD1 matches 8 bases. Losses at the gene ends were 5 bases for V and 4 bases for J; bases not matched to a gene: 6. The V gene's germline CDR1 is LNHDA and CDR2 SQIVND (reference sequence). The CDR3 runs to 14 residues. The CDR3 coding sequence is TGTGCCAGTAGTCGACTCGGACAGGGAGAGACCCAGTACTTC. Residues: CASSRLGQGETQYF.

The chain carries TRBV7-2 and TRBJ1-4; TRBD1 aligns across 9 bases. Germline CDR1 and CDR2: SGHTA and FQGNSA. The CDR3 sequence is 13 residues long. The V gene end was trimmed by 6 bases and the J gene end by 10 bases; junction bases not matched to a gene: 6. CDR3 in DNA: TGTGCCAGCAGTCCCACAGGGGGCCCAAAACTGTTTTTT. It is translated as CASSPTGGPKLFF. The entire variable domain, with the rest obtained from reference TRBV7-2 and TRBJ1-4, is as follows: GAGVSQSPSNKVTEKGKDVELRCDPISGHTALYWYRQSLGQGLEFLIYFQGNSAPDKSGLPSDRFSAERTGGSVSTLTIQRTQQEDSAVYLCASSPTGGPKLFFGSGTQLSVL.